The sequence of this TCR beta chain was determined in a study of cytomegalovirus exposure and HLA in healthy donors. General study findings and limits: A likely sequencing artifact accounted for one observed cluster of highly shared sequence variants. In a later analysis, specific HLA alleles were associated with under 20,000 TCR beta sequences at a 0.05 false discovery rate.

The PCR used 60 Vbeta and 13 Jbeta primers. Clones were sequenced by immunoSEQ multiplex PCR, and TCRdb holds only the in-frame ones, with some missing. The table records about 130,000 clones, roughly 74% of them present only once. On this clone itself: Its antigen is not known. This CDR3 is also generated by other DNA sequences in the sample.

Trimming pared 0 bases from V and 3 bases from J, leaving 4 bases between. There are 13 residues in the CDR3. Germline-derived CDR1 and CDR2 are SGHNT and YYREEE (reference sequence). The gene calls are TRBV5-4 and TRBJ2-1; D unresolved. The sample comprised PBMCs. The TCR originated in a male donor in good health and CMV-seronegative. DNA for the CDR3: TGTGCCAGCAGCTTGGCAGACTACAATGAGCAGTTCTTC. Translation: CASSLADYNEQFF.